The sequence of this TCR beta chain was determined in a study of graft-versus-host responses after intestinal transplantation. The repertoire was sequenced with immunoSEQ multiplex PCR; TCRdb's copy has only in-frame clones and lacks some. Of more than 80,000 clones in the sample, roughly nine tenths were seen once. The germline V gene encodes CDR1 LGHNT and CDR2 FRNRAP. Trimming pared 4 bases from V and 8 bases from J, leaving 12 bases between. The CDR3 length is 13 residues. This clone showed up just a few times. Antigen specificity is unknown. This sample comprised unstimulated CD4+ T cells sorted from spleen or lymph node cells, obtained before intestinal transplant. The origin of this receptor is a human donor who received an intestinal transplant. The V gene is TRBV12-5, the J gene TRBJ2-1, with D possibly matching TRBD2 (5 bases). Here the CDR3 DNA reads TGTGCTAGTGGTTCCCTCACCGGGGATGAGCAGTTCTTC. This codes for CASGSLTGDEQFF.